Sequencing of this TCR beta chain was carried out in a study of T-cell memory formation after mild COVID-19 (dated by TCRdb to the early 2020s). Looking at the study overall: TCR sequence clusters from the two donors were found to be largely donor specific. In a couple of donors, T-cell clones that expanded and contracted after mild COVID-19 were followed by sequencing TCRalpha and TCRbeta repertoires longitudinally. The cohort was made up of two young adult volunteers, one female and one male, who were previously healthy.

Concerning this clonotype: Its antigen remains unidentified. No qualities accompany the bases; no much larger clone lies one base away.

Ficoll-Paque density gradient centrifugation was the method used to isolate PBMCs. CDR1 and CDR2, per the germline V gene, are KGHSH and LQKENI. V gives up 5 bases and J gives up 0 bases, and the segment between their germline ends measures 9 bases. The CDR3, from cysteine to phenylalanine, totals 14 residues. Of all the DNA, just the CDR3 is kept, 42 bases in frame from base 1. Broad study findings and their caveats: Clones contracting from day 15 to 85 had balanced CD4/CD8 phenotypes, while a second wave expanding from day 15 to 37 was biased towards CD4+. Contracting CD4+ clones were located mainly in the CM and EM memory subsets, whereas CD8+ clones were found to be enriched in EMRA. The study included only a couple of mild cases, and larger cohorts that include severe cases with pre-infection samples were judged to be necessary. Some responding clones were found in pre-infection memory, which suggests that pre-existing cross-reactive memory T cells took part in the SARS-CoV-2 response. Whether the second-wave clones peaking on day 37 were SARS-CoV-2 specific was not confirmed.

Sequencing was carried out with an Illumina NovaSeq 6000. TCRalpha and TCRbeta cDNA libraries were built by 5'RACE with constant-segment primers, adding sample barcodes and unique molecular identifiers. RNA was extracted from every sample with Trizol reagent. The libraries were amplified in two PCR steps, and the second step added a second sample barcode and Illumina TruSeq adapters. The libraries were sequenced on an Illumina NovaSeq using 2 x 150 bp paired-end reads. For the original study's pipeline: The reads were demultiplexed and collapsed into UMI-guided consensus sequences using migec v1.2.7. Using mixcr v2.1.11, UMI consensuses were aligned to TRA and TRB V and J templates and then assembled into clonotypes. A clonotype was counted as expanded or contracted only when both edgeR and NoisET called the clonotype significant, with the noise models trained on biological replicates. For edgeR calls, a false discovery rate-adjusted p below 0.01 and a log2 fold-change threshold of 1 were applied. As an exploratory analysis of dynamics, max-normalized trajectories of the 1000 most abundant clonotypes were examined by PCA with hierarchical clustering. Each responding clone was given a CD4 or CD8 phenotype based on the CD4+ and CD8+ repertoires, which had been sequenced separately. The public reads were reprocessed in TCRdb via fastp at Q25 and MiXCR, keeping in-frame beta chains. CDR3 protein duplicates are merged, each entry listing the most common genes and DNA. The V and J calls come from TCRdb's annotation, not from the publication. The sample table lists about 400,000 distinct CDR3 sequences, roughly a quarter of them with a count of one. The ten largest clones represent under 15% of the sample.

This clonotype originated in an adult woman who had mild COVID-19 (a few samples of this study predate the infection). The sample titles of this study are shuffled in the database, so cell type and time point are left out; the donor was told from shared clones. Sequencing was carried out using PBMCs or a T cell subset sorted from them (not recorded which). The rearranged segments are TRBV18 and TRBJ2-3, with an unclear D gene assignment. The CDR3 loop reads CASSSTASTDTQYF. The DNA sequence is TGTGCCAGCTCATCGACGGCTAGCACAGATACGCAGTATTTT.